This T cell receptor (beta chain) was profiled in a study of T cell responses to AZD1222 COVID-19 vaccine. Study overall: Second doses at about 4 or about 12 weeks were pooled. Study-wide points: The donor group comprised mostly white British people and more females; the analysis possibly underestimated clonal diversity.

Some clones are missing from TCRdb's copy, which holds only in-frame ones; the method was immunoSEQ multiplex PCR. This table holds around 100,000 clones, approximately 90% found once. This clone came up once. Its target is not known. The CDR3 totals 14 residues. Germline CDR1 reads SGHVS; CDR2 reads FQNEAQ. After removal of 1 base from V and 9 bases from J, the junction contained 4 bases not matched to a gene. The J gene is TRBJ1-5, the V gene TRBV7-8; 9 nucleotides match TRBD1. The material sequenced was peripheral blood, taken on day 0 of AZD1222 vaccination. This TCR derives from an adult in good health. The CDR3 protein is CASSLERTGVPQHF. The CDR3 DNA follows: TGTGCCAGCAGCTTAGAGAGGACAGGGGTGCCCCAGCATTTT.